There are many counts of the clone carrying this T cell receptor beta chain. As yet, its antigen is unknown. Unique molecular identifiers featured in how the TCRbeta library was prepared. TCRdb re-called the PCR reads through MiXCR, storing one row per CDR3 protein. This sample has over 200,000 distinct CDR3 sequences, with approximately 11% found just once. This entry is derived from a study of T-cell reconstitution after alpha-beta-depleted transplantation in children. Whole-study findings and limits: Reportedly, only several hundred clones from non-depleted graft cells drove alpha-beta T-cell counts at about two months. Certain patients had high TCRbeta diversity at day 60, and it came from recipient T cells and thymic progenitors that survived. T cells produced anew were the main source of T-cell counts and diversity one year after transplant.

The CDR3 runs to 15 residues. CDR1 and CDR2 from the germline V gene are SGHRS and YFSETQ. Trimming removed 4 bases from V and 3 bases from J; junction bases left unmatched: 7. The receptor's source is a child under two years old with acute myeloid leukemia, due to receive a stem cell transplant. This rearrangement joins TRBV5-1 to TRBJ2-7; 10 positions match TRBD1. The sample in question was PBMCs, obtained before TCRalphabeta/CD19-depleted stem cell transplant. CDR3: CASSRGGTGDYEQYF. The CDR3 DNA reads TGCGCCAGCAGCCGCGGAGGGACAGGGGACTACGAGCAGTACTTC.